These 17 T cell receptor beta chains were sequenced from one sample in a study of beta chain features in type 1 diabetes. Whole-study findings and limits: There was a moderate but significant shortening of TCRB CDR3s in all four CD4+ subsets of Type 1 diabetes patients.

As every portion of the isolated RNA was reverse transcribed, the sequencing read expressed TCRB transcripts. This table comes from immunoSEQ multiplex PCR, and its TCRdb copy is limited to in-frame clones, with some not included. Seen here are 300,000 or so clones, approximately 15% observed once, and the top ten hold about 0.017%. Their antigen targets remain unknown. The sequencing sample was made of naive CD4+ T cells from blood. These receptors came from a man between 25 and 39 years old with type 1 diabetes.

The chain links TRBV4-3 to TRBJ2-7, with 8 bases fitting TRBD2. The germline CDR1 and CDR2 sequences are LGHNA and YSLEER. The CDR3 length is 17 residues. J was trimmed by 6 bases and V by 0 bases; bases with no gene match: 13. CDR3 sequence reads: CASSQDWWGGGLGEQYF. The CDR3, as DNA: TGCGCCAGCAGCCAAGATTGGTGGGGCGGGGGGCTGGGCGAGCAGTACTTC.

This chain joins TRBV7-2 and TRBJ2-7; D call uncertain. V was clipped by 2 bases and J by 4 bases, with 6 bases between them. The CDR3 has 12 amino acids. Germline V gives CDR1 SGHTA, CDR2 FQGNSA. CDR3 sequence: CASSLYRYEQYF. CDR3 DNA sequence: TGTGCCAGCAGCTTATACAGATACGAGCAGTACTTC.

In its sample, this clone was seen a few times. In DNA, the CDR3 is TGCAGCGTTGAAGGTCGGAACACTGAAGCTTTCTTT. Its protein is CSVEGRNTEAFF. The V gene is TRBV29-1, the J gene TRBJ1-1, with no clear D. This CDR3 is built from 12 residues. CDR1 SQVTM and CDR2 ANQGSEA come from the germline V gene. V lost 1 base and J lost 1, with 4 bases in between.

The chain combines TRBV5-1 with TRBJ2-7, with D maybe TRBD2 (5 bases). In germline, CDR1 is SGHRS, CDR2 YFSETQ. V lost 4 bases to trimming and J lost 4 bases, with 15 bases between them. The CDR3 consists of 14 residues. DNA of the CDR3: TGCGCCAGCAGCCCTCAGGAGAGGGTATACGAGCAGTACTTC. It yields the protein CASSPQERVYEQYF.

The chain recombines TRBV27 with TRBJ2-6, with 7 positions matching TRBD2. There are 15 residues in the CDR3. After removal of 5 bases from V and 2 bases from J, the junction contained 3 bases not matched to a gene. Germline values: CDR1 MNHEY, CDR2 SMNVEV (reference sequence). The CDR3 coding sequence is TGTGCCAGCAGTCTGGGACTACCTGGGGCCAACGTCCTGACTTTC. Translation gives CASSLGLPGANVLTF.

This chain links TRBV25-1 with TRBJ1-2; the match to TRBD1 covers 11 bases. Trimming cost V 5 bases and J 7 bases; bases outside gene matches: 6. Per germline, CDR1 MGHDK and CDR2 SYGVNS. This CDR3 spans 14 amino acids. DNA of the CDR3: TGTGCCAGCAGTCCCCGGGACAGGGGGTTTGGCTACACCTTC. It encodes CASSPRDRGFGYTF.

The chain recombines TRBV30 with TRBJ1-1, with unresolved D. V was clipped by 3 bases and J by 1 base, with 15 bases between them. The CDR3 sequence is 15 residues long. Germline CDR1 reads GTSNPN; CDR2 reads SVGIG (reference sequence). The CDR3 bases are TGTGCCTGGAGAGTAGGTTTGAGGGCGAACACTGAAGCTTTCTTT. Translated, it gives CAWRVGLRANTEAFF.

V and J are TRBV28 and TRBJ2-7; tentatively, D is TRBD2 (5 bases). V lost 2 bases to trimming and J lost 5 bases, with 19 bases between them. Germline V gene sequence: CDR1 MDHEN, CDR2 SYDVKM. This CDR3 is built from 16 residues. The CDR3 bases are TGTGCCAGCAGTTTAATCCAAAGGCTATCGGAGGACGAGCAGTACTTC. This codes for CASSLIQRLSEDEQYF.

This rearrangement joins TRBV7-2 to TRBJ1-1, with D perhaps TRBD1 (5 bases). The CDR3 spans 13 residues. The V gene's germline CDR1 is SGHTA and CDR2 FQGNSA. Trimming took 5 bases from V and 2 from J, leaving 9 bases between them. The CDR3 nucleotides are TGTGCCAGCAGCCTGGACACAAACACTGAAGCTTTCTTT. This codes for CASSLDTNTEAFF.

CDR3 region: CASRPRGASSYEQYF. CDR3 nucleotides: TGTGCCAGCAGACCCAGGGGGGCGAGCTCCTACGAGCAGTACTTC. The chain joins TRBV7-8 to TRBJ2-7, with D perhaps matching TRBD1 (7 bases). The CDR3 sequence is 15 residues long. Germline V gene sequence: CDR1 SGHVS, CDR2 FQNEAQ. V lost 6 bases, J lost 0 bases, and 15 bases lay in between.

J is TRBJ1-2 and V is TRBV7-2; maybe TRBD1 (5 bases). This CDR3 region has 14 residues. V lost 1 base and J 4 bases, leaving 10 bases between the germline ends. Germline CDR1 reads SGHTA; CDR2 reads FQGNSA. Here the CDR3 reads CASSLVRGSYGYTF. The DNA for the CDR3 is TGTGCCAGCAGCTTAGTTAGGGGTTCCTATGGCTACACCTTC. The full variable domain, rest sourced from reference TRBV7-2 and TRBJ1-2, is GAGVSQSPSNKVTEKGKDVELRCDPISGHTALYWYRQSLGQGLEFLIYFQGNSAPDKSGLPSDRFSAERTGGSVSTLTIQRTQQEDSAVYLCASSLVRGSYGYTFGSGTRLTVV.

In this sample, this clone turned up a few times. The genes are TRBV6-5 and TRBJ2-4; 14 nucleotides match TRBD2. Trimming removed 5 bases from V and 7 bases from J; junction bases left unmatched: 4. The CDR3 loop spans 15 amino acids. Germline lookup yields CDR1 MNHEY and CDR2 SVGAGI. As DNA, the CDR3 is TGTGCCAGCAGTCCCGGACTAGCGGGAGGTAACATTCAGTACTTC. Its translation is CASSPGLAGGNIQYF.

This clone was counted only a few times. The chain links TRBV18 to TRBJ1-4; no reliable D call. Trimming removed 1 base from V and 2 bases from J, with 5 bases in between. CDR1 KGHSH and CDR2 LQKENI come from the germline V gene. The CDR3 loop spans 14 amino acids. CDR3 loop: CASSPRRTNEKLFF. DNA of the CDR3: TGTGCCAGCTCACCACGGAGGACTAATGAAAAACTGTTTTTT.

This chain links TRBV7-2 with TRBJ2-5, with TRBD2 as a possible D gene (6 bases). In germline, CDR1 is SGHTA, CDR2 FQGNSA. The V gene lost 5 bases and the J gene lost 6 bases, with 19 bases spanning the gap. This CDR3 contains 15 residues. CDR3: CASSLGRLARKTQYF. The CDR3 DNA reads TGTGCCAGCAGCCTGGGCAGGCTAGCGAGGAAGACCCAGTACTTC. The variable domain in full, completed from reference TRBV7-2 and TRBJ2-5, reads GAGVSQSPSNKVTEKGKDVELRCDPISGHTALYWYRQSLGQGLEFLIYFQGNSAPDKSGLPSDRFSAERTGGSVSTLTIQRTQQEDSAVYLCASSLGRLARKTQYFGPGTRLLVL.

A few counts support this clone. The V gene is TRBV5-4, the J gene TRBJ2-5; D gene ambiguous. Trimming left V 4 bases short and J 4 bases short, with 20 bases between. Germline V gene lookup returns CDR1 SGHNT and CDR2 YYREEE (reference sequence). The CDR3 spans 16 residues. The CDR3 nucleotides read TGTGCCAGCAGCCAATCAAAGGCGGCTCCAAGAGAGACCCAGTACTTC. Translated: CASSQSKAAPRETQYF.

This clone was seen more than once but under ten times. The chain uses TRBV7-9 and TRBJ2-5; 9 bases line up with TRBD2. J lost 1 base, V lost 5 bases, and 11 bases had no gene match. From germline, CDR1 is SEHNR and CDR2 FQNEAQ (reference sequence). The length of the CDR3 is 17 residues. The CDR3 DNA follows: TGTGCCAGCAGCCCCAGGGGAAGCGGGGGGATCCAAGAGACCCAGTACTTC. Translating it yields CASSPRGSGGIQETQYF.

This clone has just a few counts. CDR3 residues: CASSEFGSRSHEQYF. DNA for the CDR3: TGTGCCAGCAGTGAATTTGGGTCGCGGTCTCACGAGCAGTACTTC. This chain connects TRBV25-1 to TRBJ2-7; no clear D gene. In germline, CDR1 is MGHDK, CDR2 SYGVNS. The V gene lost 1 base and the J gene lost 5 bases, with 15 bases spanning the gap. This CDR3 is 15 amino acids long.